The 28 T cell receptor beta chains reported below all come from one sample, sequenced in a study of technical replicates of blood from several donors. The table came from immunoSEQ multiplex PCR; TCRdb's copy has only in-frame clones and leaves some out. The sample yields approximately 76,000 clones, about 97% seen once. Sequencing used T cells isolated from PBMCs. These receptors all stem from a human donor in good health.

The chain recombines TRBV5-1 with TRBJ2-5; no firm D call. V lost 0 bases to trimming and J lost 5 bases, with 2 bases between them. The CDR3 has 11 residues. The germline CDR1 and CDR2 sequences are SGHRS and YFSETQ. DNA of the CDR3: TGCGCCAGCAGCTTGGCTGAGACCCAGTACTTC. Translating it yields CASSLAETQYF.

CDR3 in amino acids: CASSLLGGSYNEQFF. The CDR3 nucleotides read TGTGCCAGCAGCCTTCTGGGGGGCTCCTACAATGAGCAGTTCTTC. The J gene is TRBJ2-1, the V gene TRBV28; weak D call: TRBD2 (6 bases). The CDR3 loop spans 15 amino acids. CDR1 and CDR2 (germline): MDHEN, SYDVKM. The germline V and J ends were trimmed by 6 bases and 0 bases, with 12 bases remaining between them.

This chain joins TRBV6-5 and TRBJ2-2; 8 bases match TRBD2. CDR3 size: 13 residues. The junction had 7 bases not matched to a gene; V was cut back by 10 bases and J by 6 bases. Per the germline V gene, CDR1 is MNHEY and CDR2 is SVGAGI. CDR3 sequence: CATRALAAGELFF. DNA of the CDR3: TGTGCCACCCGGGCACTAGCGGCCGGGGAGCTGTTTTTT.

CDR3 coding DNA: TGTGCCAGCAGAAACGCAGGGTTCTCTGGAAACACCATATATTTT. This gives the protein CASRNAGFSGNTIYF. The chain has TRBV28 and TRBJ1-3, with D maybe TRBD1 (5 bases). Germline values: CDR1 MDHEN, CDR2 SYDVKM. CDR3 length: 15 amino acids. Trimming left V 6 bases short and J 0 bases short, with 12 bases between.

The chain joins TRBV19 to TRBJ1-5; D is perhaps TRBD1 (6 bases). The CDR3 runs to 14 residues. Trimming took off 4 bases at V and 11 bases at J, with 18 bases between the two ends. Germline CDR1 LNHDA, CDR2 SQIVND (reference sequence). CDR3 DNA: TGTGCCAGTAGTAGGACAGCCCCCTCAACGGCCCAGCATTTT. This sequence encodes CASSRTAPSTAQHF.

This chain uses TRBV5-1 with TRBJ2-3; a weak D match, TRBD1 (6 bases). The CDR3 is 14 residues long. Germline values: CDR1 SGHRS, CDR2 YFSETQ. The V gene lost 2 bases and the J gene lost 1 base, with 8 bases spanning the gap. The CDR3 region has the DNA TGCGCCAGCAGCTTTAGGACAGGCACAGATACGCAGTATTTT. Translating gives CASSFRTGTDTQYF.

This chain connects TRBV19 to TRBJ2-7; D is uncertain. V shed 2 bases and J shed 6 bases, with 8 bases lying between them. The CDR3 contains 12 residues. Germline loops: CDR1 LNHDA, CDR2 SQIVND (reference sequence). CDR3 sequence: CASSIRNGEQYF. The CDR3, as DNA: TGTGCCAGTAGTATACGAAACGGCGAGCAGTACTTC.

With respect to this clone: Germline is not matched at one junction end, which may reflect a read error. V and J are TRBV7-7 and TRBJ2-3; 10 bases line up with TRBD2. This CDR3 has 15 residues. Germline V gives CDR1 SSHAT, CDR2 FNYEAQ (reference sequence). This chain's CDR3 is CASSQSGGATDTQYF. CDR3 bases: TGTGCTAGCAGCCAGAGCGGGGGGGCCACAGATACGCAGTATTTT.

The CDR3 here is CSVETSGRRTDTQYF. DNA of the CDR3: TGCAGCGTCGAGACTAGCGGGAGAAGGACAGATACGCAGTATTTT. This rearrangement joins TRBV29-1 to TRBJ2-3; 12 nucleotides line up with TRBD2. Germline CDR1 is SQVTM and CDR2 is ANQGSEA. After removal of 6 bases from V and 3 bases from J, the junction contained 7 bases not matched to a gene. The CDR3 extends over 15 amino acids.

V usage is TRBV28 and J usage is TRBJ2-3; TRBD2 is a possible D gene (5 bases). V lost 2 bases to trimming and J lost 2 bases, with 11 bases between them. Germline V gene sequence: CDR1 MDHEN, CDR2 SYDVKM. The CDR3 is 15 residues long. For the CDR3, the DNA is TGTGCCAGCAGTTTAATGGCGGAGGTCACAGATACGCAGTATTTT. Protein: CASSLMAEVTDTQYF.

The gene calls are TRBV2 and TRBJ2-1; tentatively, D is TRBD2 (6 bases). In germline, CDR1 is SNHLY, CDR2 FYNNEI. The V end was cut by 8 bases, the J end by 1 base, with 21 bases between. The CDR3 runs to 17 residues. The DNA for the CDR3 is TGTGCCAGCGGAACCCCTCCCGTCGGGAGATCCTACAATGAGCAGTTCTTC. Residues: CASGTPPVGRSYNEQFF.

This clone has just one count. The rearrangement uses TRBV19 and TRBJ1-1, with D possibly TRBD1 on 5 matching bases. This CDR3 has 15 amino acids. Germline V gene lookup returns CDR1 LNHDA and CDR2 SQIVND (reference sequence). Between the trimmed V and J ends, which lost 3 bases and 0 bases, there was a span of 11 bases. The CDR3 DNA is TGTGCCAGTAGTATCCCGGGGGACCTGAACACTGAAGCTTTCTTT. The encoded protein is CASSIPGDLNTEAFF.

J is TRBJ1-1 and V is TRBV7-9, with D perhaps matching TRBD1 (5 bases). The CDR3 length is 14 residues. V lost 2 bases and J 2 bases, leaving 9 bases between the germline ends. CDR1 and CDR2 from the germline V gene are SEHNR and FQNEAQ (reference sequence). The CDR3 loop is CASSLLTDNTEAFF. DNA for the CDR3: TGTGCCAGCAGCTTATTGACAGATAACACTGAAGCTTTCTTT.

The gene calls are TRBV7-9 and TRBJ2-3, with a tentative D call TRBD2 (5 bases). From germline, CDR1 is SEHNR and CDR2 FQNEAQ (reference sequence). The CDR3 contains 12 residues. The V end was cut by 5 bases, the J end by 3 bases, with 6 bases between. CDR3 protein: CASSRGTDTQYF. DNA of the CDR3: TGTGCCAGCAGCCGAGGGACAGATACGCAGTATTTT.

The chain has TRBV19 and TRBJ2-7; D unclear. Trimming took 2 bases from V and 2 from J, leaving 7 bases between them. The CDR3 runs 13 residues. Germline loops: CDR1 LNHDA, CDR2 SQIVND (reference sequence). The CDR3 nucleotides read TGTGCCAGTAGTATATCCACAACCTACGAGCAGTACTTC. Encoded protein: CASSISTTYEQYF. The full variable domain, in which reference TRBV19 and TRBJ2-7 provide the parts outside the CDR3, is DGGITQSPKYLFRKEGQNVTLSCEQNLNHDAMYWYRQDPGQGLRLIYYSQIVNDFQKGDIAEGYSVSREKKESFPLTVTSAQKNPTAFYLCASSISTTYEQYFGPGTRLTVT.

The chain couples TRBV27 to TRBJ2-2; D may be TRBD1 (6 bases). V was cut by 4 bases and J by 5 bases, with 8 bases left in between. Germline V gene data show CDR1 as MNHEY and CDR2 as SMNVEV (reference sequence). This CDR3 has 13 amino acids. The CDR3 DNA reads as TGTGCCAGCAGTTCACAGGGTACCGGGGAGCTGTTTTTT. Encoded protein: CASSSQGTGELFF.

The chain links TRBV19 to TRBJ2-1; perhaps TRBD1 as D (5 bases). Germline lookup yields CDR1 LNHDA and CDR2 SQIVND (reference sequence). The V and J ends lost 3 bases and 2 bases respectively, with 8 bases between them. This CDR3 is built from 14 residues. The CDR3 DNA is TGTGCCAGTAGTATGGCGACAGCCTACAATGAGCAGTTCTTC. Encoded protein: CASSMATAYNEQFF.

The chain employs TRBV12-5 and TRBJ2-5; D is perhaps TRBD1 (8 bases). With 5 bases removed from V and 5 bases from J, the gap between germline ends came to 24 bases. In germline, CDR1 is LGHNT, CDR2 FRNRAP. This CDR3 has 17 residues. The DNA of the CDR3 is TGTGCTAGTGGTACCTATAACTACAGGGGGAGGGTCGAGACCCAGTACTTC. Translation: CASGTYNYRGRVETQYF.

J is TRBJ2-1 and V is TRBV27; 8 bases align to TRBD2. The CDR3 is 16 residues long. Germline CDR1 and CDR2: MNHEY and SMNVEV (reference sequence). With 2 bases clipped from V and 9 bases from J, the junction kept 12 bases outside the gene matches. In DNA form, the CDR3 reads TGTGCCAGCAGTTTAGGCTCTTTCGGACTAGCCTCTGAGCAGTTCTTC. It specifies CASSLGSFGLASEQFF.

The chain links TRBV19 to TRBJ2-3; no reliable D call. V shed 5 bases and J shed 0 bases, with 3 bases lying between them. CDR1 and CDR2 from the germline V gene are LNHDA and SQIVND (reference sequence). The CDR3 spans 12 residues. The CDR3 protein is CASSPSTDTQYF. DNA for the CDR3: TGTGCCAGTAGTCCAAGCACAGATACGCAGTATTTT.

The rearrangement uses TRBV19 and TRBJ1-2; D gene uncertain. Germline loops: CDR1 LNHDA, CDR2 SQIVND (reference sequence). This CDR3 is built from 16 residues. Trimming removed 7 bases from V and 4 bases from J, with 22 bases in between. The CDR3 DNA reads as TGTGCCAGTACCAATGGGTCTCTGGCGGTTGCCTATGGCTACACCTTC. This codes for CASTNGSLAVAYGYTF.

V is TRBV28 and J is TRBJ2-1, with D uncertain. The V and J ends lost 3 bases and 0 bases respectively, with 15 bases between them. CDR1 is MDHEN, CDR2 SYDVKM, per germline. The CDR3 covers 17 residues. CDR3 in DNA: TGTGCCAGCAGTTTCGGTCCATGGAGAAGCTCCTACAATGAGCAGTTCTTC. Its translation is CASSFGPWRSSYNEQFF.

The J gene is TRBJ1-2, the V gene TRBV7-2; 8 bases are shared with TRBD1. The length of the CDR3 is 14 residues. Germline CDR1 and CDR2: SGHTA and FQGNSA. The J segment lost 6 bases and the V segment lost 8 bases, leaving 11 bases of the junction unmatched. CDR3 protein: CASFPGQGWDGYTF. DNA for the CDR3: TGTGCCAGCTTCCCTGGACAGGGATGGGATGGCTACACCTTC.

CDR3 sequence: CASSLTTANYGYTF. DNA for the CDR3: TGTGCCAGCAGCCTGACGACAGCCAACTATGGCTACACCTTC. The chain uses TRBV6-5 and TRBJ1-2; a possible D gene is TRBD1 (5 bases). The CDR3 covers 14 residues. The V and J ends lost 6 bases and 2 bases respectively, with 13 bases between them. CDR1 and CDR2 from the germline V gene are MNHEY and SVGAGI.

V is TRBV7-8 and J is TRBJ1-2; unclear D gene. The CDR3 runs 14 residues. CDR1 is SGHVS, CDR2 FQNEAQ, per germline. V was clipped by 2 bases and J by 3 bases, with 10 bases between them. The CDR3: CASSLRSRDYGYTF. Written as DNA, the CDR3 is TGTGCCAGCAGCTTAAGGAGCCGGGACTATGGCTACACCTTC.

This clone showed up just a few times. The genes are TRBV19 and TRBJ1-5; 7 positions agree with TRBD1. In germline, CDR1 is LNHDA, CDR2 SQIVND (reference sequence). The V gene end was trimmed by 3 bases and the J gene end by 4 bases; junction bases not matched to a gene: 6. CDR3 size: 15 residues. The CDR3 protein is CASSMRGTENQPQHF. CDR3 DNA sequence: TGTGCCAGTAGTATGAGAGGGACAGAGAATCAGCCCCAGCATTTT.

The chain joins TRBV30 to TRBJ2-1; 8 bases map to TRBD2. Looked up from germline, CDR1 is GTSNPN and CDR2 is SVGIG (reference sequence). Trimming took 1 base from V and 8 from J; bases not matched to a gene: 10. The CDR3 contains 15 residues. As DNA, the CDR3 is TGTGCCTGGAGTGAAAAAGGACTAGCTTCCGATGAGCAGTTCTTC. It yields the protein CAWSEKGLASDEQFF.

The chain links TRBV28 to TRBJ2-6, with 11 nucleotides matching TRBD1. The ends lost 3 bases at V and 2 bases at J; junction bases unmatched: 6. This CDR3 has 18 residues. CDR1 is MDHEN, CDR2 SYDVKM, per germline. The CDR3 protein is CASSLVGQGVAGANVLTF. The CDR3 DNA reads as TGTGCCAGCAGTTTGGTGGGACAGGGGGTGGCTGGGGCCAACGTCCTGACTTTC.